This T cell receptor (beta chain) came from a study of brain T cells in children with intractable seizures (dated by TCRdb to about 2021). Describing the broader study: A NanoString immunology panel was first used to screen resected brain tissue from 50 to 65 pediatric epilepsy surgery cases for immune gene transcripts. Of the approximately 12 selected surgery cases, pre-surgery blood was also sequenced for eight, so four had brain tissue only. Summary of the overall study and its limitations: Because pre- and post-surgery blood were sequenced to different depths, clones absent from the pre-surgery sample may reflect undersampling. Viral specificity was inferred only from CDR3 sequence similarity, and patients' HCMV serostatus was unknown.

Points on this clone: The antigen it recognizes is unknown. Base-call qualities are not available, and no considerably larger clone is one nucleotide away.

TCR beta chain sequences were generated from genomic DNA using the immunoSEQ assay. In the original analysis: CDR3 sequences that did not begin with the conserved framework cysteine at position 104 were removed by hand. To get clonality, the normalized Shannon's Diversity Index was subtracted from one, giving values from 0 (maximal diversity) to 1 (oligoclonal). Chi-squared comparison-of-proportions tests were used to check whether the frequency of the same CDR3 differed between samples, for example brain versus blood. Public clonotypes were identified by searching immuneACCESS, and similarity to known antiviral clonotypes was assessed with the VDJdb browser. Entries here come from immuneACCESS through TCRdb and include only in-frame sequences with V and J called. Some clones fail to appear in such tables; in the studies checked, an unresolved V gene covers under half of the shortfall, and the cause of the remainder is unknown. V and J calls and clone size are copied from that table; D and trimming were computed from the DNA. The sample yields 340,000 or so clones; roughly 93% were counted once. The ten largest clonotypes hold around 6% of the sample.

In the paper's terms, the time point label means: blood from clinic visit 5 months post-surgery; TSC patient then seizure free. The surgery cases that showed the highest brain T cell transcript signatures were chosen for TCR beta chain sequencing of brain tissue, and of blood when it was available. Prior to surgery, the patients had been treated with at least one anti-epileptic drug. TCR-sequenced patients were children with drug-resistant epilepsy due to tuberous sclerosis complex, focal cortical dysplasia, Rasmussen encephalitis or hemimegalencephaly. Bulk genomic DNA was extracted from unsorted brain tissue and whole blood with the Monarch genomic DNA purification kit. This clonotype was sampled from a boy less than two years old with tuberous sclerosis and intractable seizures. The starting material was peripheral blood, obtained 4 to 5 months after surgery.

The DNA sequence reads TGTGCCACCAGTGACCCGGACAGTTACGAGCAGTACTTC. The resulting protein is CATSDPDSYEQYF. This sequence uses TRBV24-1 and TRBJ2-7; 6 matching bases give a weak D call of TRBD1. The CDR3 goes from the cysteine to the phenylalanine over 13 residues. CDR3 DNA is the only sequence kept; it has 39 bases, read in frame from the first base. The germline V gene encodes CDR1 KGHDR and CDR2 SFDVKD. V gives up 4 bases and J gives up 4 bases, and the segment between their germline ends measures 10 bases.